This paragraph reports one TCR beta chain. Its antigen target is currently unknown. Per-base qualities were not stored, and no clone one base away is much larger. The data were obtained in a study of long-term antiretroviral therapy in people with HIV (dated by TCRdb to the early 2020s). Broadly, across the study: Collection of the earliest samples took place about a decade ahead of the 2015 WHO recommendation for immediate ART, at a time when ART was typically delayed until CD4 counts fell. Whether ART initiation and durable HIV suppression were associated with changes in peripheral blood TRB repertoire composition and diversity was tested in a retrospective serial study. From some 28 adults with confirmed HIV infection, the cohort provided roughly 200 cryopreserved PBMC samples, gathered serially across a mean of around 6 years (range 1-12). Among the roughly 30 participants with HIV, around ten were female. Test extractions of a monoclonal T-cell line alongside some 35 polyclonal samples showed no cross-contamination during QIAcube processing. Points the paper makes about the study in general: Because PBMC availability was limited, only the TCR beta chain was sequenced, with no alpha chain pairing. The samples span the years 2004 to 2017, and the ART regimens used may be less effective than current regimens. Compared with controls, HIV repertoires had narrower CDR3 length ranges, and the network structure pointed to an antigen-experienced repertoire that shifted only slightly toward naive after ART. Because cell numbers in pre-ART samples were limited, unsorted PBMC were profiled instead of sorted CD4+ and CD8+ T cells. Expanded TRB clones identified before ART initiation dominated the repertoire at all time points, although this dominance fluctuated and declined in many PLHIV after ART. Starting ART was linked to a significant rise in TRB diversity, yet even after long-term ART the diversity remained significantly lower than in transplant donor controls. Inferences about post-ART repertoire changes are limited because no data were available on ART adherence, viral resistance or therapy changes.

Participants were included only if at least one PBMC sample before ART initiation and at least two post-ART samples were available. Every participant with HIV received treatment in the United States of America. Before DNA extraction, cryopreserved samples of 1-10 million PBMC were thawed and washed. At the time of the earliest PBMC sample, participants with HIV were aged between about 20 and 55 years. PBMC samples from each participant spanned 1-4 timepoints before ART initiation and 2-8 timepoints after ART initiation, with a median of 7 samples. Serial HIV viral load, CD4+ T-cell count, ART history and demographic data were obtained for every participant. Genomic DNA was extracted from unsorted PBMC with a Qiagen kit on a QIAcube, processed in batches of 12 samples. The immunoSEQ hsTCRB v3.0 assay was used at survey level resolution to sequence the TRB variable region. The targeted TRB sequencing depth was roughly 40,000-55,000 T-cell genomes per sample. TRB libraries were pooled and sequenced on an Illumina MiSeq using a v3 150-cycle kit. On the study's bioinformatics: Repertoire analysis was performed in R inside a reproducible Nextflow workflow that covered QC, data transformation and analysis. LymphoSeq2, an R package for AIRR-Seq data exploration, was used to implement custom analyses. After excluding a handful of samples that yielded fewer than 5000 total TRB sequences, some 190 HIV repertoires remained for analysis. Of the 188 retained HIV repertoires, about 61 were collected before and roughly 130 after ART initiation. Each repertoire was downsampled to 5000 TRB nucleotide sequences, and summary statistics were averaged across 100 downsampling iterations. The analysis kept only TRB sequences whose CDR3 regions were at least seven amino acids long. A Shannon entropy-derived clonality score and the Gini coefficient were used to measure diversity. In the repertoire networks, any two of the top 5000 CDR3 amino acid sequences were linked whenever the two sequences differed by an edit distance of one. For TRB CDR3 amino acid sequences, GLIPH2 was used to predict antigen specificity groups and MHC restriction. To flag known CMV, EBV, HIV or tissue antigen associations, CDR3 amino acid sequences were matched against VDJdb and McPAS-TCR. Pre-ART, post-ART and control groups were compared with Wilcoxon signed-rank tests and Holm-Bonferroni correction. Held by TCRdb, this immuneACCESS table contains in-frame sequences only and omits some clones. Under half of the omission traces to an unresolved V gene where checked; the cause of the rest is unknown. The DNA gave D and trimming, while V, J and clone size come from that table. A total of 20,000 to 30,000 clones appear in this sample, roughly 94% of them only once. 2% to 2.5% of the sample comes from the top ten.

The input for sequencing was unsorted PBMCs, taken almost 5 years after starting antiretroviral therapy. The receptor's source is a woman between 45 and 65 years old with HIV.

This receptor has the CDR3 CASSLGGTGNQPQHF. The nucleotide sequence reads as follows: TGTGCCAGCAGCTTAGGCGGGACAGGGAATCAGCCCCAGCATTTT. The rearrangement joined TRBV7-2 to TRBJ1-5; 9 nucleotides in the junction match TRBD1. In the germline V gene, CDR1 corresponds to SGHTA and CDR2 to FQGNSA. The CDR3 sequence holds 15 residues, the cysteine and phenylalanine included. Just the 45-base CDR3 DNA is kept, in frame starting at base 1. The V end gives up 1 base and the J end 4 bases, leaving 2 bases in the junction not matched to a gene. The variable domain in full, with residues beyond the CDR3 obtained from the reference TRBV7-2 and TRBJ1-5 genes, is GAGVSQSPSNKVTEKGKDVELRCDPISGHTALYWYRQSLGQGLEFLIYFQGNSAPDKSGLPSDRFSAERTGGSVSTLTIQRTQQEDSAVYLCASSLGGTGNQPQHFGDGTRLSIL.